This record looks at one T cell receptor beta chain sequence and its context. Its antigen is not identified. The record originates from a study of spatial heterogeneity in lung cancer. The CDR3 is made up of 14 amino acids. Germline V gene data show CDR1 as MNHNS and CDR2 as SASEGT. Trimming left V 6 bases short and J 4 bases short, with 15 bases between. A distinct unique molecular identifier was carried by each TCR cDNA molecule. TCRdb analysed the 5' RACE reads with MiXCR anew, one entry per CDR3 protein. The sample carries nearly 25,000 distinct CDR3 sequences, around 8.8% recorded once. Study outcomes and limitations: One measure, the expanded intratumoral alpha and beta TCR count, tracked tumor mutation counts.

Time point indicated: sample taken at primary tumor resection. The donor population consisted of just over 70 patients with untreated, early-stage non-small cell lung cancer. Sequenced here: lung tumor tissue, sampled at surgery. The source is a male donor with early-stage non-small cell lung cancer. This chain joins TRBV6-1 and TRBJ1-2; perhaps TRBD1 as D (5 bases). CDR3 sequence reads: CASRGDPSGYGYTF. CDR3 sequence (DNA): TGTGCCAGCAGGGGGGACCCTTCAGGCTATGGCTACACCTTC.